The rows below give T cell receptor beta chains drawn from one sample of a study of cytomegalovirus exposure and HLA in healthy donors. Sequencing used immunoSEQ multiplex PCR; TCRdb keeps in-frame clones, though not all of them. Among 90,000 to 95,000 clones, more than 65% were seen once, and the ten largest hold 1% to 1.5%. The sequencing input was PBMCs. These receptors came from a girl aged 2-10 years in good health and CMV-seropositive. Each CDR3 is given with its conserved first and last residue. The order of the fields is V gene, D gene, CDR3 protein. A D gene is named only where the DNA matches it firmly.

V gene: TRBV30
D gene: .
CDR3 protein: CAWNPGPGTNEKLFF

V gene: TRBV28
D gene: .
CDR3 protein: CASSLVPFAGAGNQPQHF

V gene: TRBV30
D gene: .
CDR3 protein: CAWGGTGSGNTIYF

V gene: TRBV18
D gene: TRBD1
CDR3 protein: CASSPRTGQPQHF

V gene: TRBV6-6
D gene: .
CDR3 protein: CASLVHTGTYEQYF

V gene: TRBV29-1
D gene: .
CDR3 protein: CSVNPGRGGHEQYF

V gene: TRBV4-1
D gene: .
CDR3 protein: CASSQEAGGYTEAFF

V gene: TRBV28
D gene: TRBD1
CDR3 protein: CASSATGFATEAFF

V gene: TRBV28
D gene: .
CDR3 protein: CASSLFGRGSSQPQHF

V gene: TRBV11-3
D gene: .
CDR3 protein: CASSLRAGIAVNEQFF

V gene: TRBV30
D gene: TRBD1
CDR3 protein: CAWSVDRAWENQPQHF

V gene: TRBV18
D gene: .
CDR3 protein: CASSVGGSNTEAFF

V gene: TRBV7-2
D gene: .
CDR3 protein: CASSLGSQGVTEAFF

V gene: TRBV30
D gene: TRBD2
CDR3 protein: CAIIAGFGRGEQYF

V gene: TRBV4-1
D gene: .
CDR3 protein: CASSQEFFVRDRGYTF

V gene: TRBV7-2
D gene: .
CDR3 protein: CASSLVQGSMNEQYF

V gene: TRBV15
D gene: .
CDR3 protein: CATSLGTSGQQYF

V gene: TRBV6-5
D gene: .
CDR3 protein: CASSLGGLGTGELFF

V gene: TRBV30
D gene: TRBD1
CDR3 protein: CAWGLTGGVQETQYF

V gene: TRBV4-3
D gene: TRBD2
CDR3 protein: CASSQDSRSGRGYTQYF

V gene: TRBV19
D gene: .
CDR3 protein: CASSPGNQPQHF

V gene: TRBV27
D gene: .
CDR3 protein: CASSRAPNYGYTF

V gene: TRBV29-1
D gene: .
CDR3 protein: CSVGSANYGYTF

V gene: TRBV2
D gene: TRBD1
CDR3 protein: CASSWTGAFSGNTIYF

V gene: TRBV30
D gene: .
CDR3 protein: CAWRGMRGDTDTQYF

V gene: TRBV6-6
D gene: TRBD1
CDR3 protein: CASTSGQLNEKLFF

V gene: TRBV27
D gene: .
CDR3 protein: CASSPYGFPSSTNEQFF

V gene: TRBV30
D gene: TRBD1
CDR3 protein: CAWKWSGTASNYGYTF

V gene: TRBV28
D gene: TRBD1
CDR3 protein: CASSYPTGVSDTQYF

V gene: TRBV29-1
D gene: TRBD2
CDR3 protein: CSVEYVLAGEGEQFF

V gene: TRBV2
D gene: TRBD1
CDR3 protein: CASRAQGANQPQHF

V gene: TRBV30
D gene: .
CDR3 protein: CAWLAGRYNEQFF

V gene: TRBV9
D gene: TRBD2
CDR3 protein: CASSVVRASGEVWGEQYF

V gene: TRBV6-1
D gene: TRBD2
CDR3 protein: CASRGLAGSQETQYF

V gene: TRBV6-5
D gene: TRBD1
CDR3 protein: CASRWDSRTYEQYF

V gene: TRBV5-1
D gene: TRBD2
CDR3 protein: CASSPGGTSGKETQYF

V gene: TRBV4-1
D gene: .
CDR3 protein: CASSQGVSDTEAFF

V gene: TRBV7-6
D gene: .
CDR3 protein: CASSYRRGNEQYF

V gene: TRBV2
D gene: .
CDR3 protein: CASSENRVGYNEQFF

V gene: TRBV28
D gene: .
CDR3 protein: CASSLRPPPGYQETQYF

V gene: TRBV28
D gene: TRBD1
CDR3 protein: CASSSSGGTNEKLFF

V gene: TRBV4-2
D gene: .
CDR3 protein: CASSQEAGQAAAGNEQFF

V gene: TRBV29-1
D gene: TRBD1
CDR3 protein: CSVPGTGGRTEAFF

V gene: TRBV19
D gene: TRBD1
CDR3 protein: CASSITGGLQPQHF

V gene: TRBV28
D gene: TRBD1
CDR3 protein: CASSFQGDTEAFF